This TCR beta chain is from a study of cytomegalovirus exposure and HLA in healthy donors. Background on the study: One earlier analysis, a look at some 180 million T cells, found some 120 million unique TCR beta sequences.

Study-level results: HLA alleles were associated with 16,951 TCR beta sequences in a later analysis at 0.05 false discovery rate. Reportedly, cytomegalovirus status was diagnosed with high sensitivity and specificity.

The CDR3 length is 14 residues. The J segment lost 6 bases and the V segment lost 4 bases, leaving 7 bases of the junction unmatched. The primer mix had 60 Vbeta and 13 Jbeta primers. Sequencing used immunoSEQ multiplex PCR; TCRdb keeps in-frame clones, though not all of them. The data contain 230,000 or so clones, 80% to 95% of them singletons. As regards this clone: Its antigen is as yet unknown.

The sequenced sample was PBMCs. This chain connects TRBV23-1 to TRBJ2-7, with 9 nucleotides matching TRBD1. TRBV23-1 is an ORF; its function is uncertain. The clonotype originates from a girl aged 2 to 10 in good health and CMV-seronegative. This CDR3 reads CASSRRDRVGEQYF. The CDR3 nucleotides read TGCGCCAGCAGTCGTAGGGACAGGGTAGGCGAGCAGTACTTC.